The 5 T cell receptor beta chains reported below all come from one sample, sequenced in a study of T-cell memory formation after mild COVID-19. MiXCR, applied by TCRdb to the 5' RACE reads, yields one record per CDR3 protein. The table has approximately 260,000 distinct CDR3 sequences, about 20% seen once; the top ten hold about 21%. The sample consisted of PBMCs or a T cell subset sorted from them (not recorded which). The receptors were gathered from a man younger than 35 who had mild COVID-19 (a few samples of this study predate the infection). Cell type and time point are not known.

The gene calls are TRBV6-6 and TRBJ2-5; D not resolved. The germline gives CDR1 MNHNY, CDR2 SVGAGI (reference sequence). This CDR3 has 13 residues. The V gene lost 4 bases and the J gene lost 3 bases, with 9 bases spanning the gap. CDR3 sequence (DNA): TGTGCCAGCAGTTGGCAGTGGGAAGAGACCCAGTACTTC. Translating gives CASSWQWEETQYF.

The table lists this clonotype with many counts. This chain joins TRBV20-1 and TRBJ1-6; TRBD1 matches 8 bases. The germline CDR1 and CDR2 sequences are DFQATT and SNEGSKA (reference sequence). The V gene end was trimmed by 6 bases and the J gene end by 10 bases; junction bases not matched to a gene: 17. This CDR3 region has 16 residues. The CDR3 sequence: CSAFSRQGMSWSPLHF. CDR3 nucleotide sequence: TGCAGTGCCTTTTCCCGACAGGGGATGAGTTGGTCACCCCTCCACTTT.

This clonotype was seen a few times. The rearrangement joins TRBV2 to TRBJ2-7, with D maybe TRBD1 (5 bases). This CDR3 region has 12 residues. Germline CDR1 and CDR2: SNHLY and FYNNEI. The CDR3 bases are TGTGCCAGCGGTGAGCAGGGATACGAGCAGTACGTC. Amino acids: CASGEQGYEQYV.

J is TRBJ2-1 and V is TRBV6-2 or TRBV6-3; maybe TRBD1 (5 bases). Between the trimmed V and J ends, which lost 2 bases and 7 bases, there was a span of 6 bases. Germline V gene sequence: CDR1 MNHEY, CDR2 SVGEGT. The CDR3 length is 12 residues. CDR3: CASSYQGNEQFF. The CDR3 DNA is TGTGCCAGCAGTTACCAGGGAAATGAGCAGTTCTTC.

This clonotype was seen a handful of times. This sequence joins TRBV4-1 and TRBJ2-5; D remains unclear. This CDR3 contains 12 residues. Trimming shortened V by 3 bases and J by 5 bases, and 7 bases separated the two germline ends. Germline V gives CDR1 MGHRA, CDR2 YSYEKL. CDR3 sequence: CASSHPAETQYF. Written as DNA, the CDR3 is TGCGCCAGCAGCCACCCGGCGGAGACCCAGTACTTC.